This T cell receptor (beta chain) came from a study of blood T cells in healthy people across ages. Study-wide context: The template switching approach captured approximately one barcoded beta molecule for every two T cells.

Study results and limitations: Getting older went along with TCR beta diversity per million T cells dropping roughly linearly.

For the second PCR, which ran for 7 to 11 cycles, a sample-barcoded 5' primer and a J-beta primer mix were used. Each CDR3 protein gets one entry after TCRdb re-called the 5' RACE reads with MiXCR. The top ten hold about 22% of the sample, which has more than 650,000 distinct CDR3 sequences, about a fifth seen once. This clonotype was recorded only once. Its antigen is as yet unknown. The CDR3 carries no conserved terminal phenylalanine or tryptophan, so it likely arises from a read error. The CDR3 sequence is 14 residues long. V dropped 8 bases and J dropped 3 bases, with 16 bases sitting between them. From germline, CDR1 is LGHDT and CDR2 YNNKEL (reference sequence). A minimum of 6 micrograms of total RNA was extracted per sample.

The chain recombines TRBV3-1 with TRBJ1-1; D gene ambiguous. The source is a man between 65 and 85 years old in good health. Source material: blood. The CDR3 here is CASSPAGEHTEAFL. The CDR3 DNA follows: TGTGCCAGCTCCCCCGCTGGGGAGCACACTGAAGCTTTCCTT.